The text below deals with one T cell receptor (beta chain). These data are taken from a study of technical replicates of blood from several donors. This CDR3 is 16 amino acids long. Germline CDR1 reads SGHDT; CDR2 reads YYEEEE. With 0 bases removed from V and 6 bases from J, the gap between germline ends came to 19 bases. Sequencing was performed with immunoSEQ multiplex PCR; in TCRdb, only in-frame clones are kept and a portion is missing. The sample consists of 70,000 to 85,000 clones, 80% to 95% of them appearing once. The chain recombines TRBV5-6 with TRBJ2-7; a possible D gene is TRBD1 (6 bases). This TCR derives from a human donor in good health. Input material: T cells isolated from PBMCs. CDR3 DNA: TGTGCCAGCAGCTTGGCAGGAAGGACAGACTTCTTCGAGCAGTACTTC. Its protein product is CASSLAGRTDFFEQYF. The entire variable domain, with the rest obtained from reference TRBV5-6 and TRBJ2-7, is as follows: DAGVTQSPTHLIKTRGQQVTLRCSPKSGHDTVSWYQQALGQGPQFIFQYYEEEERQRGNFPDRFSGHQFPNYSSELNVNALLLGDSALYLCASSLAGRTDFFEQYFGPGTRLTVT.